The 32 T cell receptor beta chains below were found in one sample sequenced in a study of cytomegalovirus exposure and HLA in healthy donors. PCR primers comprised 60 Vbeta and 13 Jbeta primers. Sequencing used immunoSEQ multiplex PCR; TCRdb keeps in-frame clones, though not all of them. Found here are 140,000 to 150,000 clones; the top ten clones hold 1.5% to 2%. Sequencing was carried out using PBMCs. Receptor source: a woman aged 45-65 years in good health and CMV-seronegative.

The rearrangement uses TRBV7-2 and TRBJ1-2, with TRBD1 matching over 10 bases. CDR1 SGHTA and CDR2 FQGNSA come from the germline V gene. V shed 5 bases and J 6 bases; nucleotides not matched to a gene: 6. The CDR3 covers 14 residues. The CDR3 protein is CASSIPGQGHGYTF. The CDR3 DNA sequence: TGTGCCAGCAGCATTCCGGGACAGGGGCATGGCTACACCTTC.

The gene calls are TRBV5-6 and TRBJ2-3; TRBD1 might be the D (6 bases). The V and J ends lost 1 base and 2 bases respectively, with 11 bases between them. The germline CDR1 and CDR2 sequences are SGHDT and YYEEEE. This CDR3 comprises 15 residues. The chain's CDR3 is CASSLLQGTTDTQYF. The CDR3 DNA is TGTGCCAGCAGCTTGTTACAGGGAACCACAGATACGCAGTATTTT.

The chain recombines TRBV27 with TRBJ1-4; no definite D call. Per germline, CDR1 MNHEY and CDR2 SMNVEV (reference sequence). The CDR3 totals 16 residues. V dropped 10 bases and J dropped 0 bases, with 18 bases sitting between them. CDR3 residues: CATLPSVRTTNEKLFF. DNA for the CDR3: TGTGCCACCTTACCCTCCGTCAGGACAACTAATGAAAAACTGTTTTTT.

The V and J genes are TRBV2 and TRBJ2-3; 10 bases agree with TRBD2. CDR1 and CDR2 (germline): SNHLY, FYNNEI. V dropped 8 bases and J dropped 5; count of bases not matched to a gene: 4. The CDR3 contains 13 residues. CDR3 DNA sequence: TGTGCCAGCCCCCGACTAGCGGGAGATACGCAGTATTTT. Translating it yields CASPRLAGDTQYF.

The chain recombines TRBV5-4 with TRBJ2-3; maybe TRBD1 (5 bases). The CDR3 spans 14 residues. Trimming removed 2 bases at V and 2 bases at J, with 9 bases between. In germline, CDR1 is SGHNT, CDR2 YYREEE (reference sequence). This CDR3 is CASSFDSSTDTQYF. The CDR3 DNA is TGTGCCAGCAGCTTCGACAGTTCCACAGATACGCAGTATTTT.

CDR3 amino acids: CASSARLAGPTDTQYF. The CDR3 nucleotides read TGTGCCAGCAGCGCCCGACTAGCGGGGCCCACAGATACGCAGTATTTT. This chain links TRBV9 with TRBJ2-3; 11 nucleotides line up with TRBD2. In germline, CDR1 is SGDLS, CDR2 YYNGEE. The CDR3 totals 16 residues. The V segment lost 3 bases and the J segment 2 bases; nucleotides outside the gene matches: 5.

The V and J genes are TRBV2 and TRBJ2-2, with a possible D match to TRBD1 (6 bases). The CDR3 is 14 amino acids. Between the trimmed V and J ends, which lost 6 bases and 7 bases, there was a span of 15 bases. Germline V gene lookup returns CDR1 SNHLY and CDR2 FYNNEI. CDR3 nucleotide sequence: TGTGCCAGCAGGGCGTACAGGGAGTTCGGGGAGCTGTTTTTT. This sequence encodes CASRAYREFGELFF.

V usage is TRBV4-1 and J usage is TRBJ2-1; 11 bases are shared with TRBD2. The CDR3 totals 15 residues. V gave up 0 bases and J gave up 9 bases; unmatched junction bases: 4. Looked up from germline, CDR1 is MGHRA and CDR2 is YSYEKL. The CDR3 is CASSQEGTSGAEQFF. The CDR3 DNA sequence: TGCGCCAGCAGCCAAGAAGGGACTAGCGGCGCTGAGCAGTTCTTC.

The chain carries TRBV28 and TRBJ1-3; TRBD1 is a possible D gene (5 bases). V was trimmed by 7 bases and J by 0 bases, leaving 16 bases between them. Germline V gene lookup returns CDR1 MDHEN and CDR2 SYDVKM. There are 16 residues in the CDR3. CDR3 residues: CASTPWGGPSGNTIYF. The CDR3 bases are TGTGCCAGCACCCCATGGGGGGGTCCCTCTGGAAACACCATATATTTT. The complete variable domain, with remaining parts taken from reference TRBV28 and TRBJ1-3, reads DVKVTQSSRYLVKRTGEKVFLECVQDMDHENMFWYRQDPGLGLRLIYFSYDVKMKEKGDIPEGYSVSREKKERFSLILESASTNQTSMYLCASTPWGGPSGNTIYFGEGSWLTVV.

The rearrangement uses TRBV4-1 and TRBJ1-5, with 7 bases aligning to TRBD1. The germline V gene encodes CDR1 MGHRA and CDR2 YSYEKL. The CDR3 runs 14 residues. Trimming removed 3 bases from V and 4 bases from J; junction bases left unmatched: 3. CDR3 region: CASSQRDRNQPQHF. The CDR3 DNA reads as TGCGCCAGCAGCCAGCGGGACAGAAATCAGCCCCAGCATTTT.

The gene calls are TRBV5-1 and TRBJ2-3; D is unresolved. Germline loops: CDR1 SGHRS, CDR2 YFSETQ. The CDR3 consists of 14 residues. Trimming cost V 2 bases and J 4 bases, with 11 bases left between them. The CDR3 spells CASSFEDSSDTQYF. The CDR3 DNA reads as TGCGCCAGCAGCTTCGAGGATAGCTCAGATACGCAGTATTTT.

V and J are TRBV2 and TRBJ1-2; TRBD1 matches at 10 bases. V trimming: 4 bases; J trimming: 1 base; junction bases outside the gene matches: 9. Germline CDR1 is SNHLY and CDR2 is FYNNEI. CDR3 length: 17 residues. CDR3 residues: CASSGPGQGPINYGYTF. The CDR3, as DNA: TGTGCCAGCAGTGGTCCGGGACAGGGGCCGATTAACTATGGCTACACCTTC.

The V gene is TRBV4-2, the J gene TRBJ2-3; 7 bases agree with TRBD2. Losses at the gene ends were 2 bases for V and 1 base for J; bases not matched to a gene: 6. The CDR3 is made up of 16 amino acids. Germline-derived CDR1 and CDR2 are LGHNA and YNFKEQ. CDR3 loop: CASSQRGGDGTDTQYF. The CDR3 nucleotides are TGTGCCAGCAGCCAAAGGGGAGGGGATGGCACAGATACGCAGTATTTT.

This clone ranks as medium-sized (0.01 to 0.1%) in terms of frequency. The chain has TRBV18 and TRBJ2-3; the D gene is possibly TRBD2 (5 bases). The CDR3 length is 19 residues. The V gene's germline CDR1 is KGHSH and CDR2 LQKENI. V lost 1 base, J lost 5 bases, and 25 bases lay in between. This CDR3 is CASSPLIGEGVIKGDTQYF. The CDR3 DNA follows: TGTGCCAGCTCACCACTAATTGGAGAGGGAGTCATTAAGGGAGATACGCAGTATTTT.

V gene TRBV7-2 combines with J gene TRBJ2-7; TRBD2 might be the D (6 bases). Germline CDR1 is SGHTA and CDR2 is FQGNSA. CDR3 length equals 13 residues. The V gene lost 5 bases and the J gene lost 1 base, with 9 bases spanning the gap. CDR3 coding DNA: TGTGCCAGCAGCGGGACTGATTCCTACGAGCAGTACTTC. This translates into CASSGTDSYEQYF.

The chain combines TRBV5-1 with TRBJ2-2; 7 nucleotides match TRBD1. CDR1 and CDR2 from the germline V gene are SGHRS and YFSETQ. The CDR3 extends over 14 amino acids. After removal of 5 bases from V and 1 base from J, the junction contained 2 bases not matched to a gene. The CDR3 DNA is TGCGCCAGCAGTCGGACAGGGAACACCGGGGAGCTGTTTTTT. Translating it yields CASSRTGNTGELFF. The full variable domain, with the rest looked up from reference TRBV5-1 and TRBJ2-2, is KAGVTQTPRYLIKTRGQQVTLSCSPISGHRSVSWYQQTPGQGLQFLFEYFSETQRNKGNFPGRFSGRQFSNSRSEMNVSTLELGDSALYLCASSRTGNTGELFFGEGSRLTVL.

On this clone: The sample carries other DNA sequences with the same CDR3. This chain uses TRBV5-1 with TRBJ1-1; 9 nucleotides agree with TRBD1. The CDR3 runs 14 residues. In germline, CDR1 is SGHRS, CDR2 YFSETQ. With 4 bases clipped from V and 4 bases from J, the junction kept 5 bases outside the gene matches. This CDR3 reads CASSPDRGGTEAFF. CDR3 coding DNA: TGCGCCAGCAGCCCGGACAGGGGAGGCACTGAAGCTTTCTTT.

DNA for the CDR3: TGTGCCAGCAGCCAATCAACGGGTTACACCGGGGAGCTGTTTTTT. Encoded protein: CASSQSTGYTGELFF. V gene TRBV14 combines with J gene TRBJ2-2, with D hard to call. This CDR3 comprises 15 residues. The V gene lost 2 bases and the J gene lost 3 bases, with 10 bases spanning the gap. Germline V gene data show CDR1 as SGHDN and CDR2 as FVKESK.

The chain links TRBV16 to TRBJ1-6, with 10 bases fitting TRBD1. V lost 3 bases to trimming and J lost 0 bases; unmatched junction nucleotides: 8. CDR3 size: 19 residues. The germline gives CDR1 KGHSY, CDR2 FQNENV. CDR3 in amino acids: CASSHSGTGALSYNSPLHF. CDR3 bases: TGTGCCAGCAGCCACTCCGGGACAGGGGCTCTCTCCTATAATTCACCCCTCCACTTT.

V and J are TRBV27 and TRBJ1-2, with 7 bases matching TRBD1. Per the germline V gene, CDR1 is MNHEY and CDR2 is SMNVEV (reference sequence). The CDR3 runs to 13 residues. V dropped 4 bases and J dropped 8; count of bases not matched to a gene: 7. CDR3 DNA: TGTGCCAGCAGTTCGGGACAGTTTCTCGGCTACACCTTC. It yields the protein CASSSGQFLGYTF.

V is TRBV9 and J is TRBJ2-5, with D hard to call. V shed 3 bases and J shed 3 bases, with 12 bases lying between them. The CDR3 consists of 14 residues. CDR1 is SGDLS and CDR2 is YYNGEE in the germline V gene. CDR3 loop: CASSAQKAEETQYF. In DNA form, the CDR3 reads TGTGCCAGCAGCGCCCAGAAGGCGGAAGAGACCCAGTACTTC.

This rearrangement joins TRBV29-1 to TRBJ1-5; 9 bases match TRBD1. This CDR3 is 13 amino acids long. V lost 6 bases to trimming and J lost 5 bases; unmatched junction nucleotides: 5. Per germline, CDR1 SQVTM and CDR2 ANQGSEA. CDR3 protein: CSVVTGGDQPQHF. CDR3 bases: TGCAGCGTAGTGACAGGGGGAGATCAGCCCCAGCATTTT. Combining the CDR3 with reference TRBV29-1 and TRBJ1-5 gives the whole variable domain SAVISQKPSRDICQRGTSLTIQCQVDSQVTMMFWYRQQPGQSLTLIATANQGSEATYESGFVIDKFPISRPNLTFSTLTVSNMSPEDSSIYLCSVVTGGDQPQHFGDGTRLSIL.

This sequence joins TRBV9 and TRBJ2-1, with D possibly being TRBD2 (5 bases). The length of the CDR3 is 13 residues. CDR1 and CDR2 from the germline V gene are SGDLS and YYNGEE. V lost 3 bases to trimming and J lost 10 bases, with 14 bases between them. The CDR3 bases are TGTGCCAGCAGCGCCCTGAGGGATTGGGAGCAGTTCTTC. It yields the protein CASSALRDWEQFF.

This chain connects TRBV9 to TRBJ2-1, with 11 positions matching TRBD2. The germline V gene has CDR1 SGDLS and CDR2 YYNGEE. The J segment lost 0 bases and the V segment lost 5 bases, leaving 1 base of the junction unmatched. The CDR3 is 15 amino acids. CDR3: CASSTSGSSYNEQFF. The CDR3 coding sequence is TGTGCCAGCAGTACTAGCGGGAGCTCCTACAATGAGCAGTTCTTC.

The gene calls are TRBV4-1 and TRBJ1-1; a possible D gene is TRBD1 (5 bases). The germline CDR1 and CDR2 sequences are MGHRA and YSYEKL. Trimming left V 2 bases short and J 6 bases short, with 22 bases between. CDR3 length equals 17 residues. Here the CDR3 DNA reads TGCGCCAGCAGCCAACATGTTATGGGGTCCGGGGGGGCTGAAGCTTTCTTT. Protein sequence: CASSQHVMGSGGAEAFF.

The chain joins TRBV6-1 to TRBJ1-1, with no clear D. This CDR3 comprises 14 residues. Trimming removed 1 base at V and 3 bases at J, with 9 bases between. Germline values: CDR1 MNHNS, CDR2 SASEGT. The DNA of the CDR3 is TGTGCCAGCAGTGAAGACAGAATCTACACTGAAGCTTTCTTT. Translating gives CASSEDRIYTEAFF.

The CDR3 protein is CASSMAVTSYEQYF. Here the CDR3 DNA reads TGTGCCAGTAGTATGGCGGTTACCAGCTACGAGCAGTACTTC. The genes are TRBV19 and TRBJ2-7; D gene ambiguous. CDR3 length equals 14 residues. Trimming pared 3 bases from V and 3 bases from J, leaving 12 bases between. CDR1 is LNHDA and CDR2 is SQIVND in the germline V gene (reference sequence).

The V gene is TRBV4-1, the J gene TRBJ1-2; D gene ambiguous. Between the trimmed V and J ends, which lost 6 bases and 6 bases, there was a span of 17 bases. Per the germline V gene, CDR1 is MGHRA and CDR2 is YSYEKL. This CDR3 has 14 amino acids. CDR3 sequence (DNA): TGCGCCAGCAGTCGATCCGGCAGGTGGGATGGCTACACCTTC. Translation: CASSRSGRWDGYTF.

V usage is TRBV19 and J usage is TRBJ1-2; 7 positions agree with TRBD1. Germline V gene data show CDR1 as LNHDA and CDR2 as SQIVND (reference sequence). Trimming took 6 bases from V and 4 from J; bases not matched to a gene: 11. This CDR3 is 15 amino acids long. CDR3 bases: TGTGCCAGTAGCGCAGGGGGGCCGCTTGCCTATGGCTACACCTTC. Its translation: CASSAGGPLAYGYTF.

This sequence joins TRBV6-1 and TRBJ2-5; D may be TRBD1 (6 bases). V lost 5 bases and J lost 11, with 18 bases in between. The germline gives CDR1 MNHNS, CDR2 SASEGT. The CDR3 consists of 13 residues. This CDR3 reads CASSLDRHREQYF. CDR3 in DNA: TGTGCCAGCAGTTTAGACAGACACAGGGAGCAGTACTTC.

The chain couples TRBV2 to TRBJ2-1; 13 bases map to TRBD2. Germline trimming cut 3 bases from V and 9 bases from J; bases unmatched to any gene: 5. CDR3 length equals 15 residues. CDR1 and CDR2 (germline): SNHLY, FYNNEI. The CDR3 sequence is CASSDRLAGGSEQFF. In nucleotides, the CDR3 is TGTGCCAGCAGTGACCGACTAGCGGGGGGTAGTGAGCAGTTCTTC.

The CDR3 DNA reads TGCGCCAGCAGCTCACACAGGGGGCTGGGCACTGAAGCTTTCTTT. This encodes CASSSHRGLGTEAFF. This sequence joins TRBV5-1 and TRBJ1-1; 9 bases align to TRBD1. The junction had 7 bases not matched to a gene; V was cut back by 3 bases and J by 4 bases. Germline CDR1 SGHRS, CDR2 YFSETQ. This CDR3 has 15 residues.